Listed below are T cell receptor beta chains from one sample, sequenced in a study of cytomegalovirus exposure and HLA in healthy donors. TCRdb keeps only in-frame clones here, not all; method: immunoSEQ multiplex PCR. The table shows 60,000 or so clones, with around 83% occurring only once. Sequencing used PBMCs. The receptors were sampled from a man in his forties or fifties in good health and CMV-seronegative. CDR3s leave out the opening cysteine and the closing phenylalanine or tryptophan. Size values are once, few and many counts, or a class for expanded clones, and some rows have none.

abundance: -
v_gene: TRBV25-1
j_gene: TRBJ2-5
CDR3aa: ASSDPTGGSETQY

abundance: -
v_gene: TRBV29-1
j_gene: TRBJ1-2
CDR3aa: SVQGANGYT

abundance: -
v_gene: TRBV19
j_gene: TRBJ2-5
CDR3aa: ASTSGQGAQKTQY

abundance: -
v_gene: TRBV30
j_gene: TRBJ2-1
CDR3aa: AWSDAVQF

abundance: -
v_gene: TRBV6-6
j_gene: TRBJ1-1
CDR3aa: ASSPPTGMNTEAF

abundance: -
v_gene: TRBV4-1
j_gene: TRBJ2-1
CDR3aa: ASSQEVSAGVYNEQF

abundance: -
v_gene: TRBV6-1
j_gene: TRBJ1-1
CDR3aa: ASSRSTGMNTEAF

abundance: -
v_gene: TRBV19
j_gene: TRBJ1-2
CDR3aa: ASSILGQGSYGYT

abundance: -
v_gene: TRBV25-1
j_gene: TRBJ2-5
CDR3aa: ASSVTGNGFETQY

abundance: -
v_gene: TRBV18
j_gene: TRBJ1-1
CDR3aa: ASSPRVGGDTEAF

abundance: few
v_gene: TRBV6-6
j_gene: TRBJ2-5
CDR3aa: ASSPETRQGRETQY

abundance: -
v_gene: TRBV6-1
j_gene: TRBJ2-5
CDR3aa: ASSEAPNQETQY

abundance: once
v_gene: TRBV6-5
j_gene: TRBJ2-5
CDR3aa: ASSPQGEETQY

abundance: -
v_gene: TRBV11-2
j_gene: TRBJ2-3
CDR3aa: ASSLRLAGGIDTQY

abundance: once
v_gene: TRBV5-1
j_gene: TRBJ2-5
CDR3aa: ASSAGTVQETQY

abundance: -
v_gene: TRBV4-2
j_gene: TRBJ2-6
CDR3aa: ASSQESGQGVGGTGANVLT

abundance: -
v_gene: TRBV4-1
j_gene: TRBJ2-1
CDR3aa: ASSQDLRGARNEQF

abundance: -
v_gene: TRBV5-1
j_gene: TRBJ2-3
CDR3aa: ASSLTLAGSTDTQY

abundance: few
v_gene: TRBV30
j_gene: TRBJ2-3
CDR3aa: AWSTGGGGTDTQY

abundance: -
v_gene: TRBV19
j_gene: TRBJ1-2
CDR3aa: ASSLTLPVGTGHGYT

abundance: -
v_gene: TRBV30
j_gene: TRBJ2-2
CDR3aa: AWSATGDTGELF

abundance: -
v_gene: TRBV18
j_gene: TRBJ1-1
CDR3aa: ASSLNWDRAETEAF

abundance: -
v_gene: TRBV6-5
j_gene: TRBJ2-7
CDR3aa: ASSSTGQGTDEQY

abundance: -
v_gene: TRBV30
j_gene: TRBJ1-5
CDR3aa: AWSGGGSNQPQH

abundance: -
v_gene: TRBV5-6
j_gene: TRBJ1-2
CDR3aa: ASSLSIGNYGYT

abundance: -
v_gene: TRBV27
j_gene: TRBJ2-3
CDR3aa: ASSLNPQGAPY

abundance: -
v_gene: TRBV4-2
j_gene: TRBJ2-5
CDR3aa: ASSYWTGTQRPETQY

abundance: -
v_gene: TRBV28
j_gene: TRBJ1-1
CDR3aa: ASSSGRAEAF

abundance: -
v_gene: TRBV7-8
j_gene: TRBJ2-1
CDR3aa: ASSSPLAQF

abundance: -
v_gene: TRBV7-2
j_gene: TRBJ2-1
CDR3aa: ASSLQRGGYEQF

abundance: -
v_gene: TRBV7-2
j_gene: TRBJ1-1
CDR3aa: ASSPSSVNTEAF

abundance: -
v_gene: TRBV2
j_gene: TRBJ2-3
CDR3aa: ASSVTTSGTGTDTQY

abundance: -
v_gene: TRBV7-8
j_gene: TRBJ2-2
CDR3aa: ASSLITANTGELF

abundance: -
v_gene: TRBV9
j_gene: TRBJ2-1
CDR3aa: ASSAQPGGAYNEQF

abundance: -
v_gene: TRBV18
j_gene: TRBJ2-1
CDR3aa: ASSPGLNNEQF

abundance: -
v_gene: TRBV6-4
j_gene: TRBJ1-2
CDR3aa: ANMRGEGYGYT

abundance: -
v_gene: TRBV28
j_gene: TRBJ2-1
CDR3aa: ASTYPGFNYNEQF

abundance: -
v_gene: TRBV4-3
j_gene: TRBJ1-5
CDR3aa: ASSQGGGKDQPQH